Below are 18 T cell receptor beta chains sequenced from a single sample in a study of identifying expanded T cells in peripheral blood. Only in-frame clones appear in the TCRdb table, and some are missing; sequencing was by immunoSEQ multiplex PCR. This table has 100,000 to 110,000 clones, around 90% appearing once. Sample: blood. The receptors originated from a person between 18 and 70 years old in good health.

V gene TRBV18 combines with J gene TRBJ2-3; no firm D call. The CDR3 has 13 amino acids. CDR1 and CDR2 from the germline V gene are KGHSH and LQKENI. V was shortened by 3 bases and J by 6 bases, with 10 bases between the two germline ends. The CDR3, as DNA: TGTGCCAGCTCACCGGCGCGACTCGATACGCAGTATTTT. Amino acids: CASSPARLDTQYF.

The genes are TRBV10-3 and TRBJ1-1; TRBD1 aligns across 8 bases. CDR1 is ENHRY, CDR2 SYGVKD, per germline. The ends lost 3 bases at V and 5 bases at J; junction bases unmatched: 11. This CDR3 region has 16 residues. The CDR3 region is CAISDRPAGGETEAFF. CDR3 nucleotide sequence: TGTGCCATCAGTGATCGTCCGGCAGGGGGCGAGACTGAAGCTTTCTTT.

This rearrangement joins TRBV5-1 to TRBJ2-1, with D possibly being TRBD2 (5 bases). Germline values: CDR1 SGHRS, CDR2 YFSETQ. Trimming stripped 4 bases from V and 1 base from J, with 12 bases between. The CDR3 sequence is 15 residues long. The CDR3: CASSPATGSYNEQFF. The CDR3 nucleotides are TGCGCCAGCAGCCCCGCAACGGGGTCCTACAATGAGCAGTTCTTC.

J is TRBJ2-3 and V is TRBV27, with unresolved D. V dropped 5 bases and J dropped 0 bases, with 18 bases sitting between them. The CDR3 loop spans 17 amino acids. Germline V gives CDR1 MNHEY, CDR2 SMNVEV (reference sequence). The CDR3 region is CASSLRAQRGSTDTQYF. CDR3 DNA: TGTGCCAGCAGTCTCCGGGCCCAAAGAGGTAGCACAGATACGCAGTATTTT.

The chain couples TRBV18 to TRBJ2-6; no firm D call. The CDR3 has 15 amino acids. Germline lookup yields CDR1 KGHSH and CDR2 LQKENI. V was shortened by 3 bases and J by 1 base, with 7 bases between the two germline ends. The CDR3 region has the DNA TGTGCCAGCTCACCCGTGCAATCTGGGGCCAACGTCCTGACTTTC. It translates to CASSPVQSGANVLTF.

The gene calls are TRBV7-9 and TRBJ2-2; D gene uncertain. Germline V gene lookup returns CDR1 SEHNR and CDR2 FQNEAQ (reference sequence). The CDR3 is 17 residues long. V was shortened by 1 base and J by 1 base, with 13 bases between the two germline ends. CDR3: CASSLGALSVNTGELFF. CDR3 nucleotides: TGTGCCAGCAGCTTAGGGGCCCTCTCGGTGAACACCGGGGAGCTGTTTTTT. Full variable domain (rest looked up from reference TRBV7-9 and TRBJ2-2): DTGVSQNPRHKITKRGQNVTFRCDPISEHNRLYWYRQTLGQGPEFLTYFQNEAQLEKSRLLSDRFSAERPKGSFSTLEIQRTEQGDSAMYLCASSLGALSVNTGELFFGEGSRLTVL.

V is TRBV5-1 and J is TRBJ2-2, with unresolved D. Trimming removed 2 bases at V and 4 bases at J, with 12 bases between. The CDR3 runs 15 residues. CDR1 is SGHRS and CDR2 is YFSETQ in the germline V gene. The CDR3 DNA follows: TGCGCCAGCAGCTTTGGCTTCGGAAGCACCGGGGAGCTGTTTTTT. Protein product: CASSFGFGSTGELFF.

The chain joins TRBV30 to TRBJ1-4; 7 nucleotides agree with TRBD1. V was clipped by 4 bases and J by 0 bases; unmatched bases: 8. CDR3 length: 16 amino acids. The germline CDR1 and CDR2 sequences are GTSNPN and SVGIG (reference sequence). CDR3 DNA: TGTGCCTGGACACAGGGGAGCCCGACAACTAATGAAAAACTGTTTTTT. It codes for CAWTQGSPTTNEKLFF.

This chain uses TRBV5-6 with TRBJ1-4, with D perhaps matching TRBD1 (5 bases). Looked up from germline, CDR1 is SGHDT and CDR2 is YYEEEE. V lost 0 bases to trimming and J lost 3 bases, with 12 bases between them. This CDR3 is built from 16 residues. The CDR3 nucleotides are TGTGCCAGCAGCTTGGGGGGCCTCTTCTCTAATGAAAAACTGTTTTTT. It encodes CASSLGGLFSNEKLFF. The whole variable domain, remainder taken from reference TRBV5-6 and TRBJ1-4, is DAGVTQSPTHLIKTRGQQVTLRCSPKSGHDTVSWYQQALGQGPQFIFQYYEEEERQRGNFPDRFSGHQFPNYSSELNVNALLLGDSALYLCASSLGGLFSNEKLFFGSGTQLSVL.

This sequence joins TRBV4-1 and TRBJ2-4, with D perhaps TRBD1 (5 bases). Trimming took 0 bases from V and 6 from J, leaving 9 bases between them. From germline, CDR1 is MGHRA and CDR2 YSYEKL. The CDR3 length is 14 residues. CDR3 in DNA: TGCGCCAGCAGCCAAGATGTCACAGGAAACATTCAGTACTTC. Translating gives CASSQDVTGNIQYF.

V is TRBV10-3 and J is TRBJ1-6, with a weak D call TRBD1 (6 bases). V was pared by 6 bases and J by 9 bases, with 15 bases between. The CDR3 spans 14 residues. Germline lookup yields CDR1 ENHRY and CDR2 SYGVKD. CDR3 region: CAIREGRGISPLHF. For the CDR3, the DNA is TGTGCCATCAGGGAGGGCAGGGGAATTTCACCCCTCCACTTT.

The chain recombines TRBV5-1 with TRBJ1-1; TRBD1 matches at 8 bases. Trimming took 6 bases from V and 8 from J; bases not matched to a gene: 18. The germline V gene encodes CDR1 SGHRS and CDR2 YFSETQ. The CDR3 loop spans 16 amino acids. In nucleotides, the CDR3 is TGCGCCAGCACCACTTGGGGCATGACAGGGGCTATAGAAGCTTTCTTT. This gives the protein CASTTWGMTGAIEAFF.

The J gene is TRBJ2-2, the V gene TRBV6-4; TRBD2 agrees at 10 bases. With 2 bases clipped from V and 6 bases from J, the junction kept 0 bases outside the gene matches. CDR1 MRHNA and CDR2 SNTAGT come from the germline V gene. The CDR3 loop spans 14 amino acids. The CDR3 nucleotides are TGTGCCAGCAGTGACAGCGGGGGGGCCGGGGAGCTGTTTTTT. Protein product: CASSDSGGAGELFF.

This clone was seen once. The chain has TRBV6-5 and TRBJ1-1; 7 bases are a match to TRBD1. The CDR3 extends over 15 amino acids. Germline V gives CDR1 MNHEY, CDR2 SVGAGI. V shed 5 bases, J shed 4 bases, and the junction held 10 bases outside the gene matches. CDR3 region: CASSRTSNRGTEAFF. In DNA form, the CDR3 reads TGTGCCAGCAGTCGCACCTCCAACAGGGGCACTGAAGCTTTCTTT.

The CDR3 region is CASRTATVANTGELFF. For the CDR3, the DNA is TGTGCCAGCAGGACGGCAACGGTGGCAAACACCGGGGAGCTGTTTTTT. The gene calls are TRBV27 and TRBJ2-2, with unresolved D. The V gene's germline CDR1 is MNHEY and CDR2 SMNVEV (reference sequence). V lost 6 bases and J lost 2, with 16 bases in between. The length of the CDR3 is 16 residues.

This chain connects TRBV7-6 to TRBJ1-5; maybe TRBD1 (6 bases). Trimming removed 0 bases at V and 2 bases at J, with 11 bases between. The CDR3 consists of 16 residues. Germline values: CDR1 SGHVS, CDR2 FNYEAQ. CDR3: CASSLAQGLGNQPQHF. The CDR3 nucleotides are TGTGCCAGCAGCTTAGCCCAGGGGCTCGGCAATCAGCCCCAGCATTTT.

The genes are TRBV6-6 and TRBJ1-1; D may be TRBD1 (6 bases). The CDR3 is 13 amino acids. V was pared by 0 bases and J by 8 bases, with 10 bases between. CDR1 is MNHNY and CDR2 is SVGAGI in the germline V gene (reference sequence). This CDR3 is CASSYSGGREAFF. The CDR3 DNA reads as TGTGCCAGCAGTTACTCGGGGGGCCGGGAAGCTTTCTTT.

The chain is built from TRBV19 and TRBJ1-2; 11 bases are shared with TRBD1. The CDR3 sequence is 15 residues long. Germline CDR1 is LNHDA and CDR2 is SQIVND (reference sequence). V was clipped by 1 base and J by 5 bases; unmatched bases: 3. As DNA, the CDR3 is TGTGCCAGTAGTATAGGAGGACAGGGGGCGTATGGCTACACCTTC. Translated: CASSIGGQGAYGYTF.